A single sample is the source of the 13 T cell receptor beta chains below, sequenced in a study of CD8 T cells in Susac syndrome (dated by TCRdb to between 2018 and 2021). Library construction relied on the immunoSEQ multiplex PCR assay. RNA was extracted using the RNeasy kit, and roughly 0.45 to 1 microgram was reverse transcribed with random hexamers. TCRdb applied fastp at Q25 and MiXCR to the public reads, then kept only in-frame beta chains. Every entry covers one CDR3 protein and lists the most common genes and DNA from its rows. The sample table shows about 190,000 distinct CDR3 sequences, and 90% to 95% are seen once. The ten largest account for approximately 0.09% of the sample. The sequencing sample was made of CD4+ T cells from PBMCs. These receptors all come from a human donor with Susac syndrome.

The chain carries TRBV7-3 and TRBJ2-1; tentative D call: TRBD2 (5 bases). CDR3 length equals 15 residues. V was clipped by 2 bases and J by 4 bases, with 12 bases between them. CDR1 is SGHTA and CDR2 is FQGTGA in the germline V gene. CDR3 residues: CASSLPTPGYNEQFF. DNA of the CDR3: TGTGCCAGCAGCTTACCCACTCCGGGGTACAATGAGCAGTTCTTC.

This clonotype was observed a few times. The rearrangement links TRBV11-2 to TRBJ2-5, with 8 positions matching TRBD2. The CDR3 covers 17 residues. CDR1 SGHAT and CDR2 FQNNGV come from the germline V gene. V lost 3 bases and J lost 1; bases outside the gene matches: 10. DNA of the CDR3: TGTGCCAGCAGCTTGGTCGGGCGGGGGGCCCTCCAAGAGACCCAGTACTTC. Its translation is CASSLVGRGALQETQYF.

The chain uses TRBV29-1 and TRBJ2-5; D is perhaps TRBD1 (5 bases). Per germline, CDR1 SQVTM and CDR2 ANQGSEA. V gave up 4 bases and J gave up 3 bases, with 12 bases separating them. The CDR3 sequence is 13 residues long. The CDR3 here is CSVGRAGKETQYF. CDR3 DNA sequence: TGCAGCGTTGGTCGGGCAGGGAAAGAGACCCAGTACTTC.

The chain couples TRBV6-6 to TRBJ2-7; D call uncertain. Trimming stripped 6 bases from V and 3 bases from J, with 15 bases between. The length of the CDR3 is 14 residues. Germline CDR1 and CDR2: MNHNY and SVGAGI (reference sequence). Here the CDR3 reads CASRGESYYYEQYF. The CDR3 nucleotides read TGTGCCAGCAGGGGCGAGAGCTACTACTACGAGCAGTACTTC.

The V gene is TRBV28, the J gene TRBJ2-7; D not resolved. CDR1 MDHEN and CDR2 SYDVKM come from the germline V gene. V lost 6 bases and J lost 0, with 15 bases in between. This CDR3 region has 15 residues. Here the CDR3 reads CASSRRGTSSYEQYF. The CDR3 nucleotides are TGTGCCAGCAGCCGACGTGGAACGAGCTCCTACGAGCAGTACTTC.

Here the CDR3 reads CASSHRARDCNEQFF. CDR3 coding DNA: TGCGCCAGCAGTCACCGAGCCCGGGACTGCAATGAGCAGTTCTTC. V and J are TRBV23-1 and TRBJ2-1; maybe TRBD2 (6 bases). TRBV23-1 is an ORF, with its function uncertain. This CDR3 contains 15 residues. V was cut by 3 bases and J by 6 bases, with 15 bases left in between.

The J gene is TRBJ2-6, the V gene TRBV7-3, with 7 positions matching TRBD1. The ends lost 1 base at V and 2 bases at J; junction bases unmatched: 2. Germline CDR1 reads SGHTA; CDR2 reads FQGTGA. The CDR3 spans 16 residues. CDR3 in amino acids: CASSLIGTAGANVLTF. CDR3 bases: TGTGCCAGCAGCTTAATTGGGACAGCTGGGGCCAACGTCCTGACTTTC.

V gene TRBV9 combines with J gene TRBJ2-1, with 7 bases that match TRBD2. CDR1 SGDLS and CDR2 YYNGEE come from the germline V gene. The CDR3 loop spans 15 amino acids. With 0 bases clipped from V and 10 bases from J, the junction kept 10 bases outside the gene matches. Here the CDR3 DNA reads TGTGCCAGCAGCGTAGTGGTTAGCGGGCCTTTGGAGCAGTTCTTC. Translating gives CASSVVVSGPLEQFF.

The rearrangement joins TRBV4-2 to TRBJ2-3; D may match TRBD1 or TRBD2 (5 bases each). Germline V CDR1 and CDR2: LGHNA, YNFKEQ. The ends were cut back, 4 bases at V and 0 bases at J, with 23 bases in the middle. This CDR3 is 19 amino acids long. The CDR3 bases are TGTGCCAGCAGCCCGACTGGGGCCGGCGGGCCCTCTAGCACAGATACGCAGTATTTT. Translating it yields CASSPTGAGGPSSTDTQYF.

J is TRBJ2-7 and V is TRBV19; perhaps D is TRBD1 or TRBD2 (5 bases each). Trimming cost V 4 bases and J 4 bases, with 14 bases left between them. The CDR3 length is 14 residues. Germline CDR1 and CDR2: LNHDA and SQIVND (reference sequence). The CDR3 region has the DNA TGTGCCAGTAGTAAGAATTCGGGGCCATACGAGCAGTACTTC. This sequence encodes CASSKNSGPYEQYF.

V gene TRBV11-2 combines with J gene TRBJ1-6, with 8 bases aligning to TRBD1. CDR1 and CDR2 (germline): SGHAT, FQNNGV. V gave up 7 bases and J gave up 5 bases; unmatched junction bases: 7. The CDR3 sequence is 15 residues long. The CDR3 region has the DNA TGTGCCAGCATTGGACAGGGAGGGGATAATTCACCCCTCCACTTT. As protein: CASIGQGGDNSPLHF. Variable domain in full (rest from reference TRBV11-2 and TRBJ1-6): EAGVAQSPRYKIIEKRQSVAFWCNPISGHATLYWYQQILGQGPKLLIQFQNNGVVDDSQLPKDRFSAERLKGVDSTLKIQPAKLEDSAVYLCASIGQGGDNSPLHFGNGTRLTVT.

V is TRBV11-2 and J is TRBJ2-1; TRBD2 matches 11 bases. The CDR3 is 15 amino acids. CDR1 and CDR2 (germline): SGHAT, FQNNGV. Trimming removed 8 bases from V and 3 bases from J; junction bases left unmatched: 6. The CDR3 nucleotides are TGTGCCAGCCGATCTCTAGCGGGAGGCTACAATGAGCAGTTCTTC. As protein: CASRSLAGGYNEQFF.

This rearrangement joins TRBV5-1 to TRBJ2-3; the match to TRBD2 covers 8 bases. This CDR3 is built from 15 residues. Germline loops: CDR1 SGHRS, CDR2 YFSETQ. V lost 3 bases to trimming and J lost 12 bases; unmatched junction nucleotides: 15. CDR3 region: CASSSVAGGRFSQYF. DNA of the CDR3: TGCGCCAGCAGCTCGGTGGCGGGGGGCCGTTTCTCCCAGTATTTT.